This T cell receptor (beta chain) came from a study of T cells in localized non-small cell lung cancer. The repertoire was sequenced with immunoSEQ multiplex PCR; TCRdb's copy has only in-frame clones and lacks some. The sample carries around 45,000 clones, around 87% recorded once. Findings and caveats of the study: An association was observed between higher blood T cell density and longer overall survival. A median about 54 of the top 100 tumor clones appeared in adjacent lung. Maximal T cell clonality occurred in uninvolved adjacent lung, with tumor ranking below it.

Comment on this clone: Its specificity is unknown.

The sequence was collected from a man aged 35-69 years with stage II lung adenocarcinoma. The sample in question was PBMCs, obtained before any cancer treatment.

The CDR3 here is CASRLGQEADTQYF. The CDR3, as DNA: TGTGCCAGCAGACTTGGACAGGAGGCAGATACGCAGTATTTT. The J gene is TRBJ2-3, the V gene TRBV6-1; 7 bases align to TRBD1. The CDR3 runs 14 residues. Germline loops: CDR1 MNHNS, CDR2 SASEGT. Trimming cost V 6 bases and J 4 bases; bases outside gene matches: 7.